Sequencing of this T cell receptor (beta chain) was carried out in a study of response to subunit inactivated influenza vaccine. Study-level results: Authors suggested each seasonal influenza vaccination recruits few new T cells.

TCRdb itself ran the RT-PCR reads through MiXCR, one entry per CDR3 protein. Among over 800,000 distinct CDR3 sequences listed, over 20% were seen once. In its sample, this clonotype was seen a few times. Its antigen is undetermined. CDR3 length equals 17 residues. The ends lost 4 bases at V and 3 bases at J; junction bases unmatched: 10. CDR1 is LGHNA, CDR2 YNFKEQ, per germline. This material consisted of PBMCs from blood, taken 4 to 6 days after vaccination. The sequence derives from a man aged 50-59 years who received an inactivated influenza vaccine. This chain joins TRBV4-2 and TRBJ2-1; the match to TRBD2 covers 9 bases. CDR3: CASSRRTSSGSYNEQFF. CDR3 DNA sequence: TGTGCCAGCAGCCGCCGCACAAGTAGCGGGAGCTACAATGAGCAGTTCTTC.